Listed below are T cell receptor beta chains from one sample, sequenced in a study of blood T cell repertoires in COVID-19. This table comes from immunoSEQ multiplex PCR, and its TCRdb copy is limited to in-frame clones, with some not included. The data contain some 95,000 clones, 90% to 95% of them singletons. The sample was peripheral blood. All receptors derive from a human donor with active COVID-19. The donor label of this sample is uncertain. The CDR3 runs from the conserved cysteine through the conserved F or W. Each record gives: J gene, V gene, clone size, D gene, CDR3 protein. D genes are given only for firm matches. Clone size is shown for a subset of rows, as once, few, many or a class of expanded clone.

J gene: TRBJ1-6; V gene: TRBV3-1/TRBV3-2; clone size: .; D gene: .; CDR3 protein: CASSPRQESYNSPLHF
J gene: TRBJ2-2; V gene: TRBV2; clone size: .; D gene: .; CDR3 protein: CASKFKSTGELFF
J gene: TRBJ2-5; V gene: TRBV15; clone size: once; D gene: TRBD1; CDR3 protein: CATSREVGGDRGRETQYF
J gene: TRBJ2-1; V gene: TRBV4-1; clone size: .; D gene: .; CDR3 protein: CASSQGVSSYNEQFF
J gene: TRBJ2-7; V gene: TRBV2; clone size: .; D gene: .; CDR3 protein: CASSESGQGYEQYF
J gene: TRBJ2-2; V gene: TRBV7-2; clone size: .; D gene: TRBD2; CDR3 protein: CASSPGGAGNTGELFF
J gene: TRBJ1-5; V gene: TRBV11-2; clone size: .; D gene: TRBD1; CDR3 protein: CASSLSTGGYSNQPQHF
J gene: TRBJ2-7; V gene: TRBV6-5; clone size: .; D gene: TRBD1; CDR3 protein: CASVPRTGGRDEQYF
J gene: TRBJ1-2; V gene: TRBV2; clone size: few; D gene: TRBD1; CDR3 protein: CASRGTGGTLYGYTF
J gene: TRBJ2-1; V gene: TRBV18; clone size: .; D gene: .; CDR3 protein: CASSPRGESYNEQFF
J gene: TRBJ2-2; V gene: TRBV7-3; clone size: .; D gene: .; CDR3 protein: CASSSTGNTGELFF
J gene: TRBJ2-7; V gene: TRBV28; clone size: .; D gene: TRBD1; CDR3 protein: CASTWTGHPYEQYF
J gene: TRBJ2-4; V gene: TRBV5-6; clone size: .; D gene: TRBD1; CDR3 protein: CASSYRTGNIQYF
J gene: TRBJ2-3; V gene: TRBV12-3/TRBV12-4; clone size: .; D gene: .; CDR3 protein: CASSHGSYTQYF
J gene: TRBJ2-3; V gene: TRBV11-2; clone size: .; D gene: .; CDR3 protein: CASSTRGRGPTDTQYF
J gene: TRBJ2-7; V gene: TRBV5-4; clone size: once; D gene: .; CDR3 protein: CASSEDKGSPYEQYF
J gene: TRBJ2-5; V gene: TRBV7-8; clone size: .; D gene: TRBD2; CDR3 protein: CASSLGGLAGGRETQYF
J gene: TRBJ2-1; V gene: TRBV2; clone size: .; D gene: TRBD2; CDR3 protein: CASSETSGGAYEQFF
J gene: TRBJ1-1; V gene: TRBV12-3/TRBV12-4; clone size: .; D gene: TRBD1; CDR3 protein: CASRGQGWTEAFF
J gene: TRBJ2-2; V gene: TRBV6-5; clone size: .; D gene: .; CDR3 protein: CASSYPAGANTGELFF
J gene: TRBJ2-7; V gene: TRBV27; clone size: .; D gene: .; CDR3 protein: CASSYRDNYEQYF
J gene: TRBJ2-7; V gene: TRBV6-1; clone size: .; D gene: .; CDR3 protein: CASSEAYGEQYF
J gene: TRBJ2-1; V gene: TRBV2; clone size: .; D gene: TRBD1; CDR3 protein: CASCHGTGGYNEQFF
J gene: TRBJ2-2; V gene: TRBV6-1; clone size: .; D gene: .; CDR3 protein: CASSENGLAGGTGELFF
J gene: TRBJ2-2; V gene: TRBV10-3; clone size: .; D gene: TRBD1; CDR3 protein: CAISPGQSPGELFF
J gene: TRBJ2-1; V gene: TRBV7-9; clone size: .; D gene: .; CDR3 protein: CATPRFGGSYNEQFF
J gene: TRBJ2-2; V gene: TRBV21-1; clone size: .; D gene: .; CDR3 protein: CASNAWTGNTGELFF
J gene: TRBJ1-3; V gene: TRBV5-5; clone size: .; D gene: .; CDR3 protein: CASSSLQTGNTIYF
J gene: TRBJ2-4; V gene: TRBV7-3; clone size: .; D gene: TRBD1; CDR3 protein: CASSSGQGIENIQYF
J gene: TRBJ1-1; V gene: TRBV27; clone size: .; D gene: TRBD1; CDR3 protein: CASSFRTGEPNTEAFF
J gene: TRBJ2-6; V gene: TRBV7-3; clone size: .; D gene: .; CDR3 protein: CASSLTAVGANVLTF
J gene: TRBJ2-1; V gene: TRBV7-2; clone size: .; D gene: .; CDR3 protein: CASSLDGGDNNEQFF
J gene: TRBJ1-6; V gene: TRBV7-6; clone size: .; D gene: TRBD1; CDR3 protein: CASSLGGRGLINSPLHF
J gene: TRBJ2-1; V gene: TRBV5-6; clone size: .; D gene: .; CDR3 protein: CASSALAASYNEQFF
J gene: TRBJ1-2; V gene: TRBV28; clone size: .; D gene: .; CDR3 protein: CASSPIYLPNYGYTF
J gene: TRBJ1-1; V gene: TRBV19; clone size: .; D gene: .; CDR3 protein: CASSISGDTEAFF
J gene: TRBJ2-7; V gene: TRBV10-1; clone size: few; D gene: TRBD2; CDR3 protein: CASSEVAGGPRYEQYF
J gene: TRBJ2-5; V gene: TRBV11-2; clone size: .; D gene: .; CDR3 protein: CASSLDTRQGKTQYF
J gene: TRBJ1-4; V gene: TRBV5-4; clone size: .; D gene: .; CDR3 protein: CASSSSGTGEKLFF
J gene: TRBJ2-7; V gene: TRBV10-3; clone size: .; D gene: .; CDR3 protein: CAISEGSYEQYF
J gene: TRBJ1-1; V gene: TRBV5-1; clone size: .; D gene: .; CDR3 protein: CASSLSQGGTEAFF
J gene: TRBJ2-1; V gene: TRBV2; clone size: .; D gene: TRBD1; CDR3 protein: CASSEADRGGRRFF
J gene: TRBJ1-6; V gene: TRBV6-2/TRBV6-3; clone size: .; D gene: .; CDR3 protein: CASSPRAGNSPLHF
J gene: TRBJ2-1; V gene: TRBV6-5; clone size: .; D gene: .; CDR3 protein: CASRIDNYNEQFF
J gene: TRBJ2-1; V gene: TRBV5-1; clone size: .; D gene: .; CDR3 protein: CASSLREAGPLNEQFF
J gene: TRBJ1-2; V gene: TRBV13; clone size: few; D gene: TRBD1; CDR3 protein: CASRLHPLTGPPPYGYTF
J gene: TRBJ1-3; V gene: TRBV5-6; clone size: once; D gene: .; CDR3 protein: CASSFPRGENTIYF
J gene: TRBJ2-7; V gene: TRBV5-1; clone size: .; D gene: .; CDR3 protein: CASSGQFYEQYF
J gene: TRBJ1-2; V gene: TRBV4-1; clone size: .; D gene: TRBD1; CDR3 protein: CASSQDRTGSGYTF
J gene: TRBJ2-7; V gene: TRBV11-1; clone size: .; D gene: TRBD1; CDR3 protein: CASSPPGQGTHEQYF
J gene: TRBJ2-5; V gene: TRBV11-2; clone size: .; D gene: .; CDR3 protein: CASSFTGSQETQYF